This entry lists 23 T cell receptor beta chains sequenced from one sample in a study of OX40 agonist ivuxolimab in advanced cancers. TCRdb keeps only in-frame clones here, not all; method: immunoSEQ multiplex PCR. The data contain some 52,000 clones, about 93% of them singletons. Specimen: CD4+ or CD8+ T cells sorted from blood, collected in a trial of the OX40 agonist ivuxolimab. The receptors were gathered from an adult with an advanced solid tumor such as melanoma, head and neck, liver or kidney cancer.

This sequence joins TRBV13 and TRBJ1-5; D is ambiguous. Germline CDR1 is PRHDT and CDR2 is FYEKMQ (reference sequence). Trimming removed 5 bases from V and 2 bases from J, with 7 bases in between. The CDR3 is 13 residues long. CDR3 sequence: CASSLNRNQPQHF. DNA of the CDR3: TGTGCCAGCAGCCTTAACCGCAATCAGCCCCAGCATTTT.

V usage is TRBV15 and J usage is TRBJ2-1; tentative D call: TRBD2 (5 bases). CDR3 length equals 13 residues. Germline assignment: CDR1 LNHNV and CDR2 YYDKDF (reference sequence). Trimming left V 5 bases short and J 10 bases short, with 15 bases between. CDR3 sequence reads: CATSERGEREQFF. In nucleotides, the CDR3 is TGTGCCACCAGCGAGAGAGGAGAGCGGGAGCAGTTCTTC.

The chain combines TRBV5-5 with TRBJ1-5; D ambiguous. The CDR3 runs to 15 residues. Germline CDR1 SGHKS, CDR2 YYEKEE (reference sequence). Trimming removed 0 bases from V and 2 bases from J, with 9 bases in between. CDR3 sequence (DNA): TGTGCCAGCAGCTTGGTTGGCACCGGCAATCAGCCCCAGCATTTT. Encoded protein: CASSLVGTGNQPQHF.

The J gene is TRBJ2-7, the V gene TRBV28; 9 bases agree with TRBD1. Germline CDR1 is MDHEN and CDR2 is SYDVKM. Trimming removed 3 bases from V and 5 bases from J; junction bases left unmatched: 11. This CDR3 has 16 amino acids. The CDR3 DNA follows: TGTGCCAGCAGTTTTCTCCCCGGGACAGGGTCCAACGAGCAGTACTTC. As protein: CASSFLPGTGSNEQYF.

This clone was recorded once. The chain joins TRBV5-6 to TRBJ2-7; 7 nucleotides align to TRBD2. The CDR3 is made up of 14 amino acids. The V segment lost 0 bases and the J segment 4 bases; nucleotides outside the gene matches: 4. The germline gives CDR1 SGHDT, CDR2 YYEEEE. CDR3 nucleotide sequence: TGTGCCAGCAGCTTGGGCGGGAGCGGATACGAGCAGTACTTC. Encoded protein: CASSLGGSGYEQYF.

The chain employs TRBV5-6 and TRBJ2-7; perhaps TRBD1 as D (7 bases). Germline V gene data show CDR1 as SGHDT and CDR2 as YYEEEE. The CDR3 consists of 14 residues. V lost 2 bases, J lost 4 bases, and 13 bases lay in between. The CDR3 DNA reads as TGTGCCAGCAGCTTCCAGGGGGGTTTGTACGAGCAGTACTTC. Its translation: CASSFQGGLYEQYF.

The CDR3 sequence is CASGPLADTF. Here the CDR3 DNA reads TGTGCCAGTGGGCCACTAGCCGACACCTTC. The chain has TRBV19 and TRBJ1-2; D unclear. Trimming removed 8 bases from V and 12 bases from J, with 13 bases in between. The CDR3 totals 10 residues. CDR1 LNHDA and CDR2 SQIVND come from the germline V gene (reference sequence).

The chain joins TRBV7-6 to TRBJ2-5; D possibly corresponds to TRBD2 (6 bases). The V and J ends lost 5 bases and 0 bases respectively, with 28 bases between them. The CDR3 is 20 amino acids. Germline V gives CDR1 SGHVS, CDR2 FNYEAQ. Here the CDR3 reads CASSPPIGEGGLTHQETQYF. As DNA, the CDR3 is TGTGCCAGCAGCCCCCCCATTGGTGAGGGAGGTTTGACCCACCAAGAGACCCAGTACTTC.

The sample holds one count of this clone. This chain connects TRBV6-5 to TRBJ2-1; a weak D match, TRBD1 (5 bases). Looked up from germline, CDR1 is MNHEY and CDR2 is SVGAGI. V was cut by 6 bases and J by 10 bases, with 13 bases left in between. The CDR3 length is 12 residues. CDR3 coding DNA: TGTGCCAGCAGGACTTCAAAGGGGGAGCAGTTCTTC. Residues: CASRTSKGEQFF.

The V call is TRBV6-1, the J call TRBJ2-3; possibly TRBD2 for D (5 bases). The germline CDR1 and CDR2 sequences are MNHNS and SASEGT. Between the trimmed V and J ends, which lost 4 bases and 6 bases, there was a span of 17 bases. The CDR3 totals 15 residues. The CDR3 sequence is CASSGTSLVRDTQYF. CDR3 bases: TGTGCCAGCAGTGGCACTTCACTAGTCCGGGATACGCAGTATTTT.

Here the CDR3 reads CASSLAGTPADEQFF. The DNA of the CDR3 is TGTGCCAGCAGCTTGGCAGGGACTCCGGCGGATGAGCAGTTCTTC. The chain combines TRBV7-9 with TRBJ2-1, with a tentative D call TRBD2 (6 bases). V was clipped by 3 bases and J by 8 bases, with 17 bases between them. Germline CDR1 and CDR2: SEHNR and FQNEAQ (reference sequence). CDR3 length: 15 amino acids.

The J gene is TRBJ1-2, the V gene TRBV28, with a possible D match to TRBD1 (5 bases). The V end was cut by 3 bases, the J end by 4 bases, with 9 bases between. CDR1 MDHEN and CDR2 SYDVKM come from the germline V gene. This CDR3 has 13 amino acids. CDR3 in amino acids: CASSFSGFYGYTF. CDR3 in DNA: TGTGCCAGCAGTTTCTCAGGGTTCTATGGCTACACCTTC.

The V call is TRBV5-8, the J call TRBJ2-1; D is unresolved. Germline-derived CDR1 and CDR2 are SGHTS and YDEGEE. Trimming took off 7 bases at V and 6 bases at J, with 17 bases between the two ends. CDR3 size: 14 residues. CDR3: CASGYKVATNEQFF. DNA for the CDR3: TGTGCCAGCGGGTACAAGGTGGCTACCAATGAGCAGTTCTTC.

V gene TRBV5-1 combines with J gene TRBJ2-7, with TRBD1 matching 7 bases. The CDR3 has 14 amino acids. Germline assignment: CDR1 SGHRS and CDR2 YFSETQ. V was pared by 0 bases and J by 4 bases, with 4 bases of the junction left unmatched. The CDR3 reads CASSLEGRGYEQYF. The CDR3, as DNA: TGCGCCAGCAGCTTGGAGGGCAGGGGGTACGAGCAGTACTTC.

This chain joins TRBV27 and TRBJ2-5; 7 nucleotides match TRBD2. This CDR3 has 13 amino acids. Germline CDR1 and CDR2: MNHEY and SMNVEV (reference sequence). J was trimmed by 5 bases and V by 2 bases; bases with no gene match: 2. CDR3 nucleotides: TGTGCCAGCAGTTTACACGGGGGGGAGACCCAGTACTTC. This encodes CASSLHGGETQYF.

The V call is TRBV28, the J call TRBJ2-4; D is perhaps TRBD1 (6 bases). This CDR3 has 13 amino acids. CDR1 is MDHEN, CDR2 SYDVKM, per germline. V was trimmed by 5 bases and J by 8 bases, leaving 13 bases between them. The CDR3 loop is CASSRGPGDIQYF. The CDR3 nucleotides read TGTGCCAGCAGTAGGGGACCAGGGGACATTCAGTACTTC.

The genes are TRBV7-3 and TRBJ2-1; TRBD2 agrees at 11 bases. Trimming took 5 bases from V and 6 from J; bases not matched to a gene: 6. The germline V gene has CDR1 SGHTA and CDR2 FQGTGA. CDR3 length: 15 amino acids. CDR3 DNA sequence: TGTGCCAGCAGCCTAGCGGGAGGTTGGATCAATGAGCAGTTCTTC. Amino acids: CASSLAGGWINEQFF.

This sequence joins TRBV14 and TRBJ2-5; TRBD2 matches 10 bases. The length of the CDR3 is 16 residues. Germline-derived CDR1 and CDR2 are SGHDN and FVKESK. The V segment lost 4 bases and the J segment 5 bases; nucleotides outside the gene matches: 10. This CDR3 reads CASSLTGLATGETQYF. In DNA form, the CDR3 reads TGTGCCAGCAGCCTTACGGGACTAGCGACAGGGGAGACCCAGTACTTC.

The chain combines TRBV5-4 with TRBJ2-1, with 9 bases fitting TRBD2. CDR3 length: 16 residues. Germline assignment: CDR1 SGHNT and CDR2 YYREEE (reference sequence). The V gene end was trimmed by 4 bases and the J gene end by 4 bases; junction bases not matched to a gene: 9. DNA of the CDR3: TGTGCCAGCAGCCCTAGCGGGACGGAGTTGTACAATGAGCAGTTCTTC. Translation: CASSPSGTELYNEQFF.

The chain recombines TRBV9 with TRBJ1-1; D gene unclear. The V and J ends lost 2 bases and 5 bases respectively, with 13 bases between them. From germline, CDR1 is SGDLS and CDR2 YYNGEE. The CDR3 has 14 residues. This chain's CDR3 is CASSVVGVGTEAFF. CDR3 nucleotides: TGTGCCAGCAGCGTGGTGGGAGTCGGGACTGAAGCTTTCTTT.

The chain is built from TRBV2 and TRBJ1-3, with 8 bases lining up with TRBD1. The CDR3 is 14 residues long. J was trimmed by 2 bases and V by 9 bases; bases with no gene match: 6. Germline CDR1 SNHLY, CDR2 FYNNEI. The CDR3 bases are TGTGCCAGAAAGGACAGGGAGCCTGGAAACACCATATATTTT. Amino acids: CARKDREPGNTIYF.

The rearrangement uses TRBV27 and TRBJ2-7, with D possibly matching TRBD2 (6 bases). Trimming cost V 10 bases and J 7 bases, with 23 bases left between them. The CDR3 loop spans 14 amino acids. Germline values: CDR1 MNHEY, CDR2 SMNVEV (reference sequence). The CDR3 sequence is CATAPSGGSGEQYF. CDR3 coding DNA: TGTGCCACCGCCCCGAGTGGAGGGTCGGGAGAGCAGTACTTC.

The J gene is TRBJ2-7, the V gene TRBV9, with a possible D match to TRBD2 (6 bases). Per the germline V gene, CDR1 is SGDLS and CDR2 is YYNGEE. The germline V and J ends were trimmed by 0 bases and 6 bases, with 16 bases remaining between them. This CDR3 spans 15 amino acids. CDR3 region: CASSVESGGPSEQYF. For the CDR3, the DNA is TGTGCCAGCAGCGTAGAGTCCGGAGGGCCGAGCGAGCAGTACTTC.